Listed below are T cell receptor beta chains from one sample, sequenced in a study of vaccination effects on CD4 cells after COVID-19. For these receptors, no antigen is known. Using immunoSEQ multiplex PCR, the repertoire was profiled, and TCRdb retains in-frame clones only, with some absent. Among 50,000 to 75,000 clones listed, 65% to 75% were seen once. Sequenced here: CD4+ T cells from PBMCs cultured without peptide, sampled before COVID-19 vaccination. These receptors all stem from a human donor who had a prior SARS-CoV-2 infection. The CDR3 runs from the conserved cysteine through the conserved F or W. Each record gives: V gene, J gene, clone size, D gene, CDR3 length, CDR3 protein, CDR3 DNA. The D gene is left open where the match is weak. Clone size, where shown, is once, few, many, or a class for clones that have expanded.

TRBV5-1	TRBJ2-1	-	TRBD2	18	CASSRKPGTRLAGDEQFF	TGCGCCAGCAGCAGAAAACCCGGGACAAGGCTAGCGGGGGATGAGCAGTTCTTC
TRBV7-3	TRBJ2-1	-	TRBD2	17	CASSLGTSGGTYNEQFF	TGTGCCAGCAGCTTAGGGACTAGCGGGGGAACCTACAATGAGCAGTTCTTC
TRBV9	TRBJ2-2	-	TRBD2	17	CASSVDLAGGSTGELFF	TGTGCCAGCAGCGTAGACCTAGCGGGGGGAAGCACCGGGGAGCTGTTTTTT
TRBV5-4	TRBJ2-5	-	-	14	CASSPPGPQETQYF	TGTGCCAGCAGCCCGCCGGGACCGCAAGAGACCCAGTACTTC
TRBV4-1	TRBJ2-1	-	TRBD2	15	CASSRLAGANNEQFF	TGCGCCAGCAGCCGTCTAGCGGGAGCTAATAATGAGCAGTTCTTC
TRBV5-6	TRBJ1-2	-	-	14	CASSFVGGGYGYTF	TGTGCCAGCAGCTTCGTGGGGGGTGGCTATGGCTACACCTTC
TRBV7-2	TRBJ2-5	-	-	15	CASSPEGKRQETQYF	TGTGCCAGCAGCCCAGAAGGGAAACGGCAAGAGACCCAGTACTTC
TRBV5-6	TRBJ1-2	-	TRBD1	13	CASSMGQGYGYTF	TGTGCCAGCAGCATGGGACAGGGATATGGCTACACCTTC
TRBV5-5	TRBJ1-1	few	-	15	CASSLVSVWGTEAFF	TGTGCCAGCAGCTTGGTTTCCGTCTGGGGCACTGAAGCTTTCTTT
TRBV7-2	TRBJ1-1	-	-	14	CASSLALGWTEAFF	TGTGCCAGCAGCTTAGCGTTAGGGTGGACTGAAGCTTTCTTT
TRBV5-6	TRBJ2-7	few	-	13	CASRDRAGYEQYF	TGTGCCAGCAGGGATCGGGCAGGGTACGAGCAGTACTTC
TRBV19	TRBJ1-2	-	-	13	CASSVRFNYGYTF	TGTGCCAGTAGTGTCAGGTTCAACTATGGCTACACCTTC
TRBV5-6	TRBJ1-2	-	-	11	CASSFREFYTF	TGTGCCAGCAGCTTCAGGGAATTCTACACCTTC
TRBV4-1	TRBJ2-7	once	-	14	CASSPVADDYEQYF	TGCGCCAGCAGCCCCGTTGCGGACGACTACGAGCAGTACTTC